The rows below give T cell receptor beta chains drawn from one sample of a study of blood T cell repertoires in COVID-19. The assay was immunoSEQ multiplex PCR, and TCRdb's table has in-frame clones only and misses some. The sample contains tens of thousands of clones, around four fifths of which appear only once. Sequenced input: peripheral blood. The source is a man in his fifties or sixties with active COVID-19. Both conserved end residues are part of each CDR3. D genes are given only for firm matches. Rows may omit the clone size; those that give it use once, few, many or a size class.

J gene	V gene	clone size	D gene	CDR3 DNA	CDR3 protein
TRBJ1-5	TRBV10-3	NA	TRBD1	TGTGCCATCAGCGTGGACAGGGCGAGCAATCAGCCCCAGCATTTT	CAISVDRASNQPQHF
TRBJ1-1	TRBV29-1	NA	NA	TGCAGCGTGGACCCGCACGGGGGAAGAACTGAAGCTTTCTTT	CSVDPHGGRTEAFF
TRBJ1-1	TRBV18	NA	NA	TGTGCCAGCTCACCGCGGGAAGAAGCTTTCTTT	CASSPREEAFF
TRBJ2-7	TRBV7-8	NA	NA	TGTGCCAGCAGCTTAGATTTAGGAGCCTACGAGCAGTACTTC	CASSLDLGAYEQYF
TRBJ2-5	TRBV5-8	NA	TRBD1	TGTGCCAGCAGCTTGATCAGACAGGGGGAAGAGACCCAGTACTTC	CASSLIRQGEETQYF
TRBJ2-3	TRBV9	NA	NA	TGTGCCAGCAGACCGGACACATTTGGGGATACGCAGTATTTT	CASRPDTFGDTQYF
TRBJ2-5	TRBV18	NA	TRBD2	TGTGCCAGCTCCACGGGGGGGGAAGAGACCCAGTACTTC	CASSTGGEETQYF
TRBJ1-1	TRBV28	few	NA	TGTGCCAGCAGTCCAGCCGGGGTTGAAGCTTTCTTT	CASSPAGVEAFF
TRBJ2-7	TRBV6-4	NA	TRBD2	TGTGCCAGCAGTGCCGGGACTAGCAGCTCCTACGAGCAGTACTTC	CASSAGTSSSYEQYF
TRBJ1-1	TRBV9	few	NA	TGTGCCAGCAGCCGTAGGGGTCGGTCGAACACTGAAGCTTTCTTT	CASSRRGRSNTEAFF
TRBJ1-1	TRBV7-6	NA	TRBD1	TGTGCCAGCAGGGCTAGGGGGCGTGGGACTGAAGCTTTCTTT	CASRARGRGTEAFF
TRBJ1-1	TRBV18	once	NA	TGTGCCAGCTCACCACGACATGAAGCTTTCTTT	CASSPRHEAFF
TRBJ2-2	TRBV7-2	NA	NA	TGTGCCAGCAGCATCACTTCCACCGGGGAGCTGTTTTTT	CASSITSTGELFF
TRBJ2-3	TRBV3-1/TRBV3-2	NA	TRBD2	TGTGCCAGCAGCCAAGACCTAGCGGGGGCGACAGATACGCAGTATTTT	CASSQDLAGATDTQYF
TRBJ2-1	TRBV14	NA	TRBD1	TGTGCCCGCTCGCCTGCAGGGGGCGAAGAGAATGAGCAGTTCTTC	CARSPAGGEENEQFF
TRBJ2-3	TRBV5-1	few	TRBD2	TGCGCCAGCAGCTTCCAGCCTAGCGGGATCGGCTCAGCTACGCAGTATTTT	CASSFQPSGIGSATQYF
TRBJ2-2	TRBV5-4	NA	TRBD2	TGTGCCAGCAGCTTGGGACTAGCGGACACCGGGGAGCTGTTTTTT	CASSLGLADTGELFF
TRBJ1-5	TRBV7-3	NA	NA	TGTGCCAGCCATCGAGGGGGTCGGGTTCAGCCCCAGCATTTT	CASHRGGRVQPQHF
TRBJ2-5	TRBV3-1/TRBV3-2	once	TRBD2	TGTGCCAGCACACAAGCGGGGACTCCTGACCAAGAGACCCAGTACTTC	CASTQAGTPDQETQYF
TRBJ2-6	TRBV9	NA	NA	TGTGCCAGCAGCGTCAGAACTGGGGCCAACGTCCTGACTTTC	CASSVRTGANVLTF
TRBJ2-3	TRBV29-1	NA	TRBD2	TGCAGCGTTGGCGGGAGTAAAGGAGATACGCAGTATTTT	CSVGGSKGDTQYF
TRBJ1-2	TRBV5-1	NA	TRBD1	TGCGCCAGCAGAAGGGACAGGGGTCCCTATGGCTACACCTTC	CASRRDRGPYGYTF
TRBJ1-1	TRBV6-5	NA	TRBD1	TGTGCCAGCAGCCGAGACAGGGGAGGCACTGAAGCTTTCTTT	CASSRDRGGTEAFF
TRBJ1-2	TRBV7-6	NA	TRBD1	TGTGCCAGCAGCTTAGACAGGGGGACCTATGGCTACACCTTC	CASSLDRGTYGYTF
TRBJ2-5	TRBV19	NA	NA	TGTGCCAGTAGTATAAGGGTGGGGGCCAGTCAAGAGACCCAGTACTTC	CASSIRVGASQETQYF
TRBJ2-1	TRBV29-1	NA	NA	TGCAGCGTTGTTTTGAACGGGAGAGGGTCCTACAATGAGCAGTTCTTC	CSVVLNGRGSYNEQFF
TRBJ2-6	TRBV3-1/TRBV3-2	NA	NA	TGTGCCAGCAGGGCCCCGGGTCTTGCTGGGGCCAACGTCCTGACTTTC	CASRAPGLAGANVLTF
TRBJ2-1	TRBV10-1	NA	TRBD2	TGCGCCAGCAGTGAGTCGGCGGGGGGGCCCTACAATGAGCAGTTCTTC	CASSESAGGPYNEQFF
TRBJ1-5	TRBV27	NA	NA	TGTGCCAGCAGAACCGGGACAAGGAAGGGGAATCAGCCCCAGCATTTT	CASRTGTRKGNQPQHF
TRBJ1-1	TRBV16	NA	TRBD1	TGTGCCAGCAGCCAATTGGGGATAGGGGGCAGTGAAGCTTTCTTT	CASSQLGIGGSEAFF
TRBJ2-7	TRBV4-2	NA	TRBD2	TGTGCCAGCAGCCTGGGGCTAGCGGGAGTTCTGTACTTC	CASSLGLAGVLYF
TRBJ2-3	TRBV4-2	NA	TRBD2	TGTGCCAGCAGCCAAGAATCTAGCGGGGGGCGCGGAGATACGCAGTATTTT	CASSQESSGGRGDTQYF
TRBJ1-1	TRBV7-8	NA	NA	TGTGCCAGCAGCGGTCCGGGACATAACACTGAAGCTTTCTTT	CASSGPGHNTEAFF
TRBJ2-7	TRBV27	NA	TRBD1	TGTGCCAGCAATTCGGACAGGGTCTACGAGCAGTACTTC	CASNSDRVYEQYF
TRBJ1-1	TRBV19	NA	TRBD1	TGTGCCAGTAGTGAACAGGGGGCGCGGACTGAAGCTTTCTTT	CASSEQGARTEAFF
TRBJ2-7	TRBV18	NA	NA	TGTGCCAGCTCACCTTTCGACAGGTCCTACGAGCAGTACTTC	CASSPFDRSYEQYF
TRBJ1-3	TRBV18	NA	NA	TGTGCCAGCTCACCTGACGTAATGACAGCCTCATCTGGAAACACCATATATTTT	CASSPDVMTASSGNTIYF